This T cell receptor beta chain appears in the sequencing data of a study of post-analysis software for immune sequencing data. The wider study: Patients had relapsing-remitting, secondary progressive or progressive-relapsing multiple sclerosis; some lacked subtype. Study conclusions and caveats: Strong co-clustering by F measure linked samples that shared a preparation batch.

To note about this clonotype: The antigen is undetermined.

Unique-molecular-identifier-tagged TCR beta cDNA libraries were used. TCRdb called the PCR reads again in MiXCR, with one record for every CDR3 protein. The table shows about 760,000 distinct CDR3 sequences, with just under 30% occurring only once. The TCR sequence derives from a girl aged 5 to 17 with multiple sclerosis. Sequencing was carried out using blood.

CDR3 protein: CASSQTGLGQETQYF. CDR3 nucleotides: TGTGCCAGTAGTCAGACAGGGTTGGGACAAGAGACCCAGTACTTC. The chain employs TRBV28 and TRBJ2-5; 7 bases are shared with TRBD1. Germline V gene lookup returns CDR1 MDHEN and CDR2 SYDVKM. The CDR3 covers 15 residues. J was trimmed by 2 bases and V by 9 bases; bases with no gene match: 12.